The sequence of this T cell receptor beta chain was determined in a study of blood T cells in healthy people across ages. Study outcomes and limitations: Versus aged donors, long-lived donors had higher diversity and more naive CD4+ cells. A strong correlation was found between TCR beta diversity and the percentage of naive T cells.

This clonotype was counted only a few times. Its specificity is unknown. It was with a sample-barcoded 5' primer and a J-beta primer mix that a second PCR of roughly 6 to 12 cycles was run. Researchers report that each sample yielded at least 2.5 million CDR3-containing paired-end reads. TCRdb itself ran the 5' RACE reads through MiXCR, one entry per CDR3 protein. Among 1.2 million to 1.5 million distinct CDR3 sequences listed, roughly 45% were seen once. CDR1 is DFQATT, CDR2 SNEGSKA, per germline (reference sequence). This CDR3 is 12 amino acids long. Trimming took off 5 bases at V and 7 bases at J, with 12 bases between the two ends. In terms of origin and age, donors were healthy Caucasian individuals from Russia aged roughly 6 to 95.

This receptor was obtained from a woman aged 18 to 35 in good health. The rearrangement joins TRBV20-1 to TRBJ2-1; TRBD2 is a possible D gene (5 bases). Sample: blood. The CDR3 spells CSAHEGGNEQFF. The CDR3 nucleotides are TGCAGTGCTCATGAGGGCGGGAATGAGCAGTTCTTC.